A single T cell receptor (beta chain) is shown here with its context. Germline V gene lookup returns CDR1 MDHEN and CDR2 SYDVKM. This CDR3 has 16 residues. The entry originates in a study of CXCR3-negative and CXCR3-positive naive CD8 T cells. The authors made the TRB cDNA libraries by 5' RACE using UMI labels. TCRdb re-called the 5' RACE reads and gives one entry per CDR3 protein, without DNA. In total, the table holds 150,000 or so distinct CDR3 sequences. This chain uses TRBV28 with TRBJ1-5. The source is a human donor in good health. Some clones in this sample may be carry-over from other donors' samples. The sample was naive CXCR3- CD8+ T cells from blood. Subset of the sample: CD45RO-CCR7+CD27+CD95- naive CD8+ T cells lacking CXCR3 (TNR3-). CDR3 sequence reads: CASSYPLRRGSQPQHF.